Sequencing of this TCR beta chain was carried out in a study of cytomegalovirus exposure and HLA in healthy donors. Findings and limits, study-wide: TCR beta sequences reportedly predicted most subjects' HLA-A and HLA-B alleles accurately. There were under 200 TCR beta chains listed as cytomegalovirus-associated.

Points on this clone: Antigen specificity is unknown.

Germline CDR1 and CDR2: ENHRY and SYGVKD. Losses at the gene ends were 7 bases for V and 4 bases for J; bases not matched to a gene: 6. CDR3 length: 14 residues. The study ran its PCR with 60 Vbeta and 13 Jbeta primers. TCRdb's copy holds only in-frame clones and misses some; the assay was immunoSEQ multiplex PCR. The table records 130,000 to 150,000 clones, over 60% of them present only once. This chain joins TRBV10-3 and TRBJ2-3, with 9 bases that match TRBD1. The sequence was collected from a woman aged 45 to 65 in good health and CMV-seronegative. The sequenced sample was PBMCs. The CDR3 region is CAITTGQGSDTQYF. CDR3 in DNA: TGTGCCATCACAACGGGACAGGGTTCAGATACGCAGTATTTT.